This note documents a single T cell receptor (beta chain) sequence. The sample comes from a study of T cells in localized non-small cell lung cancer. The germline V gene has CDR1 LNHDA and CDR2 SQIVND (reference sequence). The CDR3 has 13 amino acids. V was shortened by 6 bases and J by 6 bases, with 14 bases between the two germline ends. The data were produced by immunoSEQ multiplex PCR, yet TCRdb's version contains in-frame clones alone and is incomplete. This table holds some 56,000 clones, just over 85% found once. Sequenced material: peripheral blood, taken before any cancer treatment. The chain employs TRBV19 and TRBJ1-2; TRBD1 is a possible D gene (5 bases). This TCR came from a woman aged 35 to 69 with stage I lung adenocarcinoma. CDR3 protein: CASSRQRSDGYTF. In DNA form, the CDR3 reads TGTGCCAGTAGCAGACAGAGGTCGGATGGCTACACCTTC. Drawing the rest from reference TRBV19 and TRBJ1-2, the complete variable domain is DGGITQSPKYLFRKEGQNVTLSCEQNLNHDAMYWYRQDPGQGLRLIYYSQIVNDFQKGDIAEGYSVSREKKESFPLTVTSAQKNPTAFYLCASSRQRSDGYTFGSGTRLTVV.